This T cell receptor beta chain was captured by sequencing in a study of OX40 agonist ivuxolimab in advanced cancers. Across the study: Clinicians treated patients with ivuxolimab, an agonistic anti-OX40 (CD134) antibody. The diagnoses of dose-escalation patients were hepatocellular carcinoma, melanoma, renal cell or head and neck cancer. Study observations and caveats: Among the least clonally expanded were partial responders at 0.1-3.0 mg/kg. CD8+ T cells were the subset that, on average, had more expanded clones than CD4+.

Regarding this clone: Its antigen is not identified.

V was clipped by 2 bases and J by 5 bases, with 10 bases between them. The CDR3 has 13 amino acids. Germline lookup yields CDR1 GTSNPN and CDR2 SVGIG (reference sequence). Sequencing was performed with immunoSEQ multiplex PCR; in TCRdb, only in-frame clones are kept and a portion is missing. Among more than 95,000 clones listed, approximately 93% were seen once. This specimen was CD4+ or CD8+ T cells sorted from blood, taken in a trial of the OX40 agonist ivuxolimab. The receptor was isolated from an adult with an advanced solid tumor such as melanoma, head and neck, liver or kidney cancer. This sequence joins TRBV30 and TRBJ1-5, with a tentative D call TRBD1 (5 bases). CDR3 in amino acids: CAWSPQGDQPQHF. CDR3 DNA: TGTGCCTGGAGTCCCCAGGGAGATCAGCCCCAGCATTTT.